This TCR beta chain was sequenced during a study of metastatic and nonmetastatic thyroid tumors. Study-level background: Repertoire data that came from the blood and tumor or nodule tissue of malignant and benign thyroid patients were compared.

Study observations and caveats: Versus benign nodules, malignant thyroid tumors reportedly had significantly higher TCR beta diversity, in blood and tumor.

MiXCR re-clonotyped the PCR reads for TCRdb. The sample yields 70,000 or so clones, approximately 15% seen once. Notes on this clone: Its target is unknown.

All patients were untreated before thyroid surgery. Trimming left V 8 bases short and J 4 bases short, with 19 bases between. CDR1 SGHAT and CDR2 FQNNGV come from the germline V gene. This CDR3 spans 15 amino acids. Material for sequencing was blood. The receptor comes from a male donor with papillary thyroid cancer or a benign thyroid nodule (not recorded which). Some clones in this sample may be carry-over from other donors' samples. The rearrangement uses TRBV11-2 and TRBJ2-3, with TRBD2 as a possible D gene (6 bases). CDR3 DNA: TGTGCCAGCGCCTTCTCGGGAGTCAGGGCAGATACGCAGTATTTT. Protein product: CASAFSGVRADTQYF.